This TCR beta chain was sequenced during a study of shared clonotypes between healthy human individuals. As originally analysed: Junction-only immunoSEQ sequences carried no quality scores, so filtering differed. TCRdb's table, derived via immunoSEQ multiplex PCR, lists solely in-frame clones and lacks some. V, J and clone size were drawn from that table, and D and trimming were deduced from the DNA. Of over 2 million clones in the sample, about nine tenths were seen once. Looked up from germline, CDR1 is SNHLY and CDR2 is FYNNEI. Trimming pared 7 bases from V and 4 bases from J, leaving 11 bases between. The CDR3 consists of 12 residues.

This sequence was found in a man aged 18-30 years in good health. Some clones in this sample may be carry-over from other donors' samples. Sequenced input: naive CD4+ T cells from PBMCs. The subset: CD45RA+ positively selected. The chain is built from TRBV2 and TRBJ2-7, with D possibly being TRBD1 (6 bases). The CDR3 region is CASTRDRYEQYF. CDR3 sequence (DNA): TGTGCCAGCACCCGAGACAGGTACGAGCAGTACTTC.